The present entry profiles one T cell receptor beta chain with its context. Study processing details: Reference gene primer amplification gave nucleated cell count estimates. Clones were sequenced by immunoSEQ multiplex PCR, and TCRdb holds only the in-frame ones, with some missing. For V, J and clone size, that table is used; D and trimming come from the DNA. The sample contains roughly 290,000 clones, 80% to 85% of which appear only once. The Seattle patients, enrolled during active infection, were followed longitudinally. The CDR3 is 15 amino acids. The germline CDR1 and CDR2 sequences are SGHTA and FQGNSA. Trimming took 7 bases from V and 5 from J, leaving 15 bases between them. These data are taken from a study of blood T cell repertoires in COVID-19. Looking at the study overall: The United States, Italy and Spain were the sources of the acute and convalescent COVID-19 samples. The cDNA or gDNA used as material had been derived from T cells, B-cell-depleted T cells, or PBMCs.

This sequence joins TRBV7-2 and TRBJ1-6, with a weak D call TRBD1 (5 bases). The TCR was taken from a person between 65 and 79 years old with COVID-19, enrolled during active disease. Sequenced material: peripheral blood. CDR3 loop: CASTPFGGNNSPLHF. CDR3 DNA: TGTGCCAGCACCCCGTTTGGGGGGAATAATTCACCCCTCCACTTT.